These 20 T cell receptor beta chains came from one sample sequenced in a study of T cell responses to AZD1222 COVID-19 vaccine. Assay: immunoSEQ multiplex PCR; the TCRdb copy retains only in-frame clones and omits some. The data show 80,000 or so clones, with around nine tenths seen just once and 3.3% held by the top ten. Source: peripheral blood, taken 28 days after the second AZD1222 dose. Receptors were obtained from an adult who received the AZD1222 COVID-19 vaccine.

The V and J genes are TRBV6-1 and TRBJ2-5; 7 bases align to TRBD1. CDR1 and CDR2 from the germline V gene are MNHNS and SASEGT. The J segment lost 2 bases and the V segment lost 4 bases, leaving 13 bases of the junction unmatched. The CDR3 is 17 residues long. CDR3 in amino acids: CASSVLRFGTEQETQYF. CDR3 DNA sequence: TGTGCCAGCAGTGTTTTGCGCTTCGGGACAGAGCAAGAGACCCAGTACTTC.

The CDR3 coding sequence is TGTGCCAGCAGTTACGAGCAGGGTGGCGAAAAACTGTTTTTT. It encodes CASSYEQGGEKLFF. The chain is built from TRBV6-5 and TRBJ1-4; weak D call: TRBD1 (5 bases). Germline V gene lookup returns CDR1 MNHEY and CDR2 SVGAGI. The V end was cut by 2 bases, the J end by 8 bases, with 12 bases between. This CDR3 contains 14 residues.

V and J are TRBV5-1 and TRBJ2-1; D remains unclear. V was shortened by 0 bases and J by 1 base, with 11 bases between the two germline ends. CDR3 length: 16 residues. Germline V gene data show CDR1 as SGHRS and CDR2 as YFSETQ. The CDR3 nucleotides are TGCGCCAGCAGCTTGGGGTATTCAGTTTCCTACAATGAGCAGTTCTTC. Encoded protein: CASSLGYSVSYNEQFF.

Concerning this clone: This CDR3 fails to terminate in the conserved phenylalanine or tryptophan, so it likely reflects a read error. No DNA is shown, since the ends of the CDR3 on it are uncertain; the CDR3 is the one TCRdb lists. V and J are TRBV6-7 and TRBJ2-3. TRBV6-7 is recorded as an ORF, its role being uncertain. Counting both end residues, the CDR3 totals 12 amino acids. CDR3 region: CASTYTVTGPPP.

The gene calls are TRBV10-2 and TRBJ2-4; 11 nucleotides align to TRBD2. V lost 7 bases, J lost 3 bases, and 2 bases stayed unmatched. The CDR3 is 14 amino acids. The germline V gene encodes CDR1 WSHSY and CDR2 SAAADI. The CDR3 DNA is TGCGCCAGCAACCTAGCGGGAGGCAAAAACATTCAGTACTTC. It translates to CASNLAGGKNIQYF.

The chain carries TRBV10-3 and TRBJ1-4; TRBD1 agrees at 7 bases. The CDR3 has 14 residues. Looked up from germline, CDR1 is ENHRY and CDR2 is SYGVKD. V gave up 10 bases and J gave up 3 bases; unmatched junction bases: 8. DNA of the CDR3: TGTGCCACATCCAACAGGGGAGCTAATGAAAAACTGTTTTTT. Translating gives CATSNRGANEKLFF.

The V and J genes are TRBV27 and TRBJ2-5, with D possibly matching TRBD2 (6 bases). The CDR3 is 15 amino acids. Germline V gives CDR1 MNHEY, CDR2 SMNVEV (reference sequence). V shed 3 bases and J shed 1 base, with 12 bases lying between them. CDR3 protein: CASSLTRGTQETQYF. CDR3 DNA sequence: TGTGCCAGCAGTTTGACCCGCGGGACCCAAGAGACCCAGTACTTC.

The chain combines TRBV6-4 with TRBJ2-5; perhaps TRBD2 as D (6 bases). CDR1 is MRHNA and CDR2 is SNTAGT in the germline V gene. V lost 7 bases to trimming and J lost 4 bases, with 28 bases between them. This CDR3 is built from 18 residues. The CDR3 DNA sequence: TGTGCCAGCACGAGCCAATACCGTCTAGCGCCGTCCCCAGAGACCCAGTACTTC. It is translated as CASTSQYRLAPSPETQYF.

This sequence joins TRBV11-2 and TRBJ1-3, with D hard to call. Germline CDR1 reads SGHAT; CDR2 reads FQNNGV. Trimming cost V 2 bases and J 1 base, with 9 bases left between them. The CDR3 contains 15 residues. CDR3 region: CASSLQVGSGNTIYF. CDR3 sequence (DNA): TGTGCCAGCAGCTTACAGGTGGGGTCTGGAAACACCATATATTTT.

CDR3 sequence: CATREAGLFSPNSPLHF. The CDR3 coding sequence is TGTGCCACCAGAGAAGCAGGGTTATTTTCACCTAATTCACCCCTCCACTTT. The chain is built from TRBV15 and TRBJ1-6; D is possibly TRBD1 (5 bases). Germline CDR1 and CDR2: LNHNV and YYDKDF (reference sequence). The CDR3 is 17 residues long. The V gene lost 6 bases and the J gene lost 6 bases, with 21 bases spanning the gap.

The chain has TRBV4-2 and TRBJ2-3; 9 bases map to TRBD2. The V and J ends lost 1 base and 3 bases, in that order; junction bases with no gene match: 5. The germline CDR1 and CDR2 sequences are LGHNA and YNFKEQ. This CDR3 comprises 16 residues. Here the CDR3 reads CASSQGDSGSTDTQYF. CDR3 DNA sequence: TGTGCCAGCAGCCAAGGCGATAGCGGGAGTACAGATACGCAGTATTTT.

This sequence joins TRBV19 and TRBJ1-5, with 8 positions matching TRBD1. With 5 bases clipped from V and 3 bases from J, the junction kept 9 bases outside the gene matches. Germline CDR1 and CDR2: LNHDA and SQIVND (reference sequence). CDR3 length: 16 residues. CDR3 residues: CASSHRRDRINQPQHF. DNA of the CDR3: TGTGCCAGTAGTCACCGTCGGGACAGGATCAATCAGCCCCAGCATTTT.

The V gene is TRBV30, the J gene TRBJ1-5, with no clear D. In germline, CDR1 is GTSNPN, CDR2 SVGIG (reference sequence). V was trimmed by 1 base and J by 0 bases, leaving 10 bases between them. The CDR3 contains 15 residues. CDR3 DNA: TGTGCCTGGAGTGAAGGGTCAAATAGCAATCAGCCCCAGCATTTT. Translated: CAWSEGSNSNQPQHF.

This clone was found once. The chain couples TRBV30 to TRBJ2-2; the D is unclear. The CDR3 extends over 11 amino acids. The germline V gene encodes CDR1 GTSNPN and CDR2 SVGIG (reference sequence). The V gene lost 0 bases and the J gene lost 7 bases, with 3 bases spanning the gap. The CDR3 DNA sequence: TGTGCCTGGAGTGTACTCGGGGAGCTGTTTTTT. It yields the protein CAWSVLGELFF.

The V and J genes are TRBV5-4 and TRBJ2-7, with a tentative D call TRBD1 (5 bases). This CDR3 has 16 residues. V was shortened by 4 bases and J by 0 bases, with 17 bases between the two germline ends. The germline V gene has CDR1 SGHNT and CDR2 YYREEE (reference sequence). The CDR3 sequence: CASSGRRGSFSYEQYF. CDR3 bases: TGTGCCAGCAGCGGAAGAAGGGGTTCGTTCTCCTACGAGCAGTACTTC. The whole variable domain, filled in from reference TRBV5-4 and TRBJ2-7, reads ETGVTQSPTHLIKTRGQQVTLRCSSQSGHNTVSWYQQALGQGPQFIFQYYREEENGRGNFPPRFSGLQFPNYSSELNVNALELDDSALYLCASSGRRGSFSYEQYFGPGTRLTVT.

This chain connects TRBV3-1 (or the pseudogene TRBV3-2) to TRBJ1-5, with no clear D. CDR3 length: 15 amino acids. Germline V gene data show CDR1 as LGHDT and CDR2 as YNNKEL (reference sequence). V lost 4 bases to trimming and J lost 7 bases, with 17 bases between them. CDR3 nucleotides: TGTGCCAGCAGCCCATTCGCAGGAGCGAGCCAGCCCCAGCATTTT. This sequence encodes CASSPFAGASQPQHF.

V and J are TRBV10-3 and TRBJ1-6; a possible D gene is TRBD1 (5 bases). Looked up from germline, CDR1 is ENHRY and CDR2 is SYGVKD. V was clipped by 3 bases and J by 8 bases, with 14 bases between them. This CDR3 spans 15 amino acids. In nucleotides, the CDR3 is TGTGCCATCAGTGACGCGGGGGGGGTGGATTCACCCCTCCACTTT. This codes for CAISDAGGVDSPLHF.

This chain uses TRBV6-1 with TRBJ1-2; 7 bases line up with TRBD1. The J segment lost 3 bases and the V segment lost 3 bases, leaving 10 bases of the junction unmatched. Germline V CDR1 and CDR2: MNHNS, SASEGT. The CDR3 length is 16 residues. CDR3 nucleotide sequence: TGTGCCAGCAGTGACCGGGACAGTGGGGGTGACTATGGCTACACCTTC. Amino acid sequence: CASSDRDSGGDYGYTF.

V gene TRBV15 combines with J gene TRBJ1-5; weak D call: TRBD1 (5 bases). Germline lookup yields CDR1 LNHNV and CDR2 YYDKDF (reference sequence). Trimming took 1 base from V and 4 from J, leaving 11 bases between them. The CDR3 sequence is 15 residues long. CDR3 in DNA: TGTGCCACCAGCAGAGTTATGGGGGTAAATCAGCCCCAGCATTTT. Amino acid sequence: CATSRVMGVNQPQHF.

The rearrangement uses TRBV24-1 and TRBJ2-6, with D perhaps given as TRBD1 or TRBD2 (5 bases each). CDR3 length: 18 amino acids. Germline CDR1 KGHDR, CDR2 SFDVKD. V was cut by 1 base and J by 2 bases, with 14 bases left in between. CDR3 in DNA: TGTGCCACCAGTGATTTCCCAGGGACGAAGCCTGGGGCCAACGTCCTGACTTTC. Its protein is CATSDFPGTKPGANVLTF.